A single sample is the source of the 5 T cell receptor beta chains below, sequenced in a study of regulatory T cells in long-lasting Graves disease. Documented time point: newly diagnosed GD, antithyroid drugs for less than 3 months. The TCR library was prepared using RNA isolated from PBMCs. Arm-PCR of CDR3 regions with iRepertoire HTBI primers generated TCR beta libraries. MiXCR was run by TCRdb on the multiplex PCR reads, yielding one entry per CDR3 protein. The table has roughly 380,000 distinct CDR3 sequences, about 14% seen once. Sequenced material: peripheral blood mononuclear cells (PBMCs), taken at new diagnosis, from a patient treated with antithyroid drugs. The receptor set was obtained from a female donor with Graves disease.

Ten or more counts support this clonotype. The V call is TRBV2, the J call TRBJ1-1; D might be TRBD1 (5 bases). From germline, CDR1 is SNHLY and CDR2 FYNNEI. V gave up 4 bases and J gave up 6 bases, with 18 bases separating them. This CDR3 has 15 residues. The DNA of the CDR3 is TGTGCCAGCAGTGCTGAGGTCGGGGGGTACCCTGAAGCTTTCTTT. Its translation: CASSAEVGGYPEAFF.

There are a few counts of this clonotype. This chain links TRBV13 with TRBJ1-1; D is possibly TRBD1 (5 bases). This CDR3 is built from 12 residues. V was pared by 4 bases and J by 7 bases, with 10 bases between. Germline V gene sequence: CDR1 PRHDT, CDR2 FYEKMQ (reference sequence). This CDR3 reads CASSSDINEAFF. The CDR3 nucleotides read TGTGCCAGCAGCTCGGACATAAATGAAGCTTTCTTT. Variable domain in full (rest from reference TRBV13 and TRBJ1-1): AAGVIQSPRHLIKEKRETATLKCYPIPRHDTVYWYQQGPGQDPQFLISFYEKMQSDKGSIPDRFSAQQFSDYHSELNMSSLELGDSALYFCASSSDINEAFFGQGTRLTVV.

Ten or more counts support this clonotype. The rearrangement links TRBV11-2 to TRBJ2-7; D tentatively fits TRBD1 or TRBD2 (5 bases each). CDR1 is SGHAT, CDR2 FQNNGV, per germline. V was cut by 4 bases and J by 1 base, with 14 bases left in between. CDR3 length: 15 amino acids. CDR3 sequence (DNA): TGTGCCAGCAGCTCCCTCCGGGACGGATCCTACGAGCAGTACTTC. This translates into CASSSLRDGSYEQYF.

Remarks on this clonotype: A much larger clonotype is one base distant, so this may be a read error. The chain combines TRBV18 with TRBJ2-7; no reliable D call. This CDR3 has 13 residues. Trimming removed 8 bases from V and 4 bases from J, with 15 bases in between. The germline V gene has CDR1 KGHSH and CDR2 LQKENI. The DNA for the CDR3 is TGTGCCAGCACACTCACGTGGTTGTACGAGCAGTACTTC. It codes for CASTLTWLYEQYF.

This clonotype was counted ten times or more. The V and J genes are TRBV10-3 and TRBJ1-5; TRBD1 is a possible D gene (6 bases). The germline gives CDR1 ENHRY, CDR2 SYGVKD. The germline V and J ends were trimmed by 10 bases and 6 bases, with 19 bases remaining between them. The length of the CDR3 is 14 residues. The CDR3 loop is CATHPQGRSQPQHF. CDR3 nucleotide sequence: TGTGCCACCCACCCACAGGGACGTTCTCAGCCCCAGCATTTT.